This TCR beta chain was recorded in a study of cytomegalovirus exposure and HLA in healthy donors. Broader study findings: Testing in vitro showed a few CMV-associated chains specific for CMV antigens. Rare sequences made up most TCRs, while some public TCRs were found in many donors.

Germline trimming cut 3 bases from V and 0 bases from J; bases unmatched to any gene: 2. CDR1 is LGHNA, CDR2 YSLEER, per germline. The CDR3 extends over 16 amino acids. Method: immunoSEQ multiplex PCR; TCRdb's copy keeps in-frame clones and lacks some. The repertoire holds fewer than 120,000 clones, with approximately 89% as singletons. As regards this clone: Its matching antigen is unknown.

Sequencing used PBMCs. This TCR derives from a woman aged 18-29 years in good health and CMV-seronegative. The rearrangement uses TRBV4-3 and TRBJ2-7, with 13 bases matching TRBD2. The CDR3 DNA reads TGCGCCAGCAGCCAGGGACTAGCGGGGAGCTCCTACGAGCAGTACTTC. It specifies CASSQGLAGSSYEQYF.